The table lists the clone carrying this TCR beta chain with many counts. Lactation, pregnancy, other autoimmune disease or uncontrolled infection excluded patients. V dropped 4 bases and J dropped 2 bases, with 18 bases sitting between them. The germline CDR1 and CDR2 sequences are SGHVS and FQNEAQ. This CDR3 comprises 16 residues. These data come from a study of T cells in Graves' hyperthyroidism and ophthalmopathy. Amplification of TCR beta CDR3 regions used RNA as the template. Primed by the HTBI set, a first-round RT-PCR was run on the TCR CDR3. TCRdb itself ran the multiplex PCR reads through MiXCR, one entry per CDR3 protein. The data contain roughly 380,000 distinct CDR3 sequences, roughly 13% of them singletons.

The receptor's source is a woman aged 55-69 years with Graves' hyperthyroidism. The chain combines TRBV7-8 with TRBJ2-7, with D tentatively TRBD2 (5 bases). Input material: blood. CDR3 sequence reads: CASSSKLGKEAYEQYF. The CDR3 DNA sequence: TGTGCCAGCAGCTCGAAGCTCGGGAAGGAGGCCTACGAGCAGTACTTC.